This T cell receptor beta chain was retrieved from a study of human T cells and chemical hapten exposure. Study-level background: Patients were given diphenylcyclopropenone on the scalp weekly across the roughly 24-week study. Study outcomes and limitations: The study found that PT1 expanded TCR counts correlated positively with patch test score.

In regard to this clonotype: Its antigen remains unidentified. One end of the junction fails to match germline, which may point to a read error.

One entry per CDR3 protein, called by TCRdb with MiXCR from the RACE reads. The repertoire has fewer than 300,000 distinct CDR3 sequences, around 7.3% of them found once; the top ten carry less than 1.5%. Indicated time point: pre-sensitization, week 0. Treatment meaning: therapeutic diphenylcyclopropenone sensitization with weekly scalp DPC. The CDR3 runs 18 residues. Per germline, CDR1 SGHNT and CDR2 YYREEE (reference sequence). The chain couples TRBV5-4 to TRBJ2-3; TRBD2 agrees at 15 bases. This specimen was whole blood, taken in connection with sensitization to the hapten diphenylcyclopropenone (DPC). The TCR comes from a man between 18 and 29 years old with alopecia areata. Some clones in this sample may be carry-over from other donors' samples. The CDR3 coding sequence is TGTGTCAGCAGCTCTGGACTAGCGGGGGGGTCCCTCACAGATACGCAGTATTTT. Encoded protein: CVSSSGLAGGSLTDTQYF.